The following is a T cell receptor (beta chain) sequence with its context. Antigen specificity is unknown. The sample is drawn from a study of cytomegalovirus exposure and HLA in healthy donors. On the study more broadly: When about 400 donors were genotyped, just over 80% of them were found to fall in the Caucasian-associated ancestry cluster.

The germline gives CDR1 MNHNS, CDR2 SASEGT. This CDR3 region has 11 residues. V lost 8 bases, J lost 13 bases, and 15 bases lay in between. The study ran its PCR with 60 Vbeta and 13 Jbeta primers. Data came from immunoSEQ multiplex PCR; TCRdb stores just in-frame clones and leaves some out. The data contain 100,000 to 150,000 clones, 70% to 80% of them singletons. Findings and limits, study-wide: It was confirmed in vitro that a few of the CMV-associated chains were specific for CMV antigens. TCR beta V- and J-gene trimming was later associated with a missense DCLRE1C variant. The authors reported that TCR beta sequences could predict HLA-A and HLA-B alleles. These predictions were accurate for most subjects in the first cohort.

Material for sequencing was PBMCs. This receptor was obtained from a woman aged 60-75 years in good health and CMV-seropositive. The J gene is TRBJ1-5, the V gene TRBV6-1, with D uncertain. The CDR3 spells CASLSGLVQHF. The CDR3 DNA reads as TGTGCCAGCCTAAGTGGACTTGTTCAGCATTTT.